These 20 T cell receptor beta chains were sequenced from one sample in a study of PD-L1 blockade in urothelial cancer. Libraries were prepared by immunoSEQ multiplex PCR; TCRdb keeps only in-frame clonotypes and omits some of them. This table has 90,000 to 120,000 clones, approximately 85% appearing once. This material consisted of PBMCs, taken around atezolizumab (anti-PD-L1) treatment. Receptor source: a man aged 45-65 years with urothelial cancer.

This chain links TRBV28 with TRBJ2-7; TRBD1 might be the D (6 bases). Trimming removed 6 bases from V and 0 bases from J, with 15 bases in between. This CDR3 is 15 amino acids long. The germline V gene encodes CDR1 MDHEN and CDR2 SYDVKM. The CDR3 here is CASRGRQAGSYEQYF. The CDR3, as DNA: TGTGCCAGCAGGGGGAGACAGGCAGGCTCCTACGAGCAGTACTTC.

Only one count was recorded for this clone. The chain is built from TRBV7-9 and TRBJ2-5; D call uncertain. The CDR3 runs to 14 residues. The ends were cut back, 0 bases at V and 1 base at J, with 6 bases in the middle. Germline V CDR1 and CDR2: SEHNR, FQNEAQ (reference sequence). The CDR3 region has the DNA TGTGCCAGCAGCTTAGCGTACACCCAAGAGACCCAGTACTTC. Its translation is CASSLAYTQETQYF.

The rearrangement links TRBV14 to TRBJ1-4; D uncertain. From germline, CDR1 is SGHDN and CDR2 FVKESK. CDR3 length: 17 amino acids. The ends were cut back, 0 bases at V and 3 bases at J, with 14 bases in the middle. The DNA for the CDR3 is TGTGCCAGCAGCCAAGATTTTCAGACTGCCGCTAATGAAAAACTGTTTTTT. It translates to CASSQDFQTAANEKLFF.

The chain uses TRBV7-4 and TRBJ2-7, with a weak D call TRBD2 (7 bases). CDR1 is SGHVT and CDR2 is SQSDAQ in the germline V gene. The CDR3 covers 18 residues. The germline V and J ends were trimmed by 6 bases and 6 bases, with 30 bases remaining between them. CDR3 sequence (DNA): TGTGCCAGCAGGGGGGGGGCTAGCGTGACTAAAGCTATAAGCGAGCAGTACTTC. Amino acids: CASRGGASVTKAISEQYF.

The gene calls are TRBV30 and TRBJ2-3; 7 bases align to TRBD1. V lost 0 bases to trimming and J lost 2 bases; unmatched junction nucleotides: 5. The CDR3 contains 15 residues. CDR1 is GTSNPN and CDR2 is SVGIG in the germline V gene (reference sequence). The CDR3 DNA follows: TGTGCCTGGAGTGTCGCGGACAGGCTCACAGATACGCAGTATTTT. Protein sequence: CAWSVADRLTDTQYF.

The chain recombines TRBV28 with TRBJ2-1; 7 bases match TRBD2. Trimming at V came to 1 base and at J to 3 bases, leaving 6 bases not matched to a gene. The CDR3 loop spans 16 amino acids. From germline, CDR1 is MDHEN and CDR2 SYDVKM. CDR3 residues: CASSLSGSGNYNEQFF. The DNA for the CDR3 is TGTGCCAGCAGTTTATCCGGGAGCGGGAACTACAATGAGCAGTTCTTC.

The chain combines TRBV5-1 with TRBJ2-5, with D unresolved. Germline-derived CDR1 and CDR2 are SGHRS and YFSETQ. The V gene lost 4 bases and the J gene lost 0 bases, with 4 bases spanning the gap. This CDR3 spans 12 amino acids. CDR3 protein: CASSQYQETQYF. The CDR3 nucleotides read TGCGCCAGCAGCCAGTACCAAGAGACCCAGTACTTC. The variable domain in full, with the rest retrieved from reference TRBV5-1 and TRBJ2-5, is KAGVTQTPRYLIKTRGQQVTLSCSPISGHRSVSWYQQTPGQGLQFLFEYFSETQRNKGNFPGRFSGRQFSNSRSEMNVSTLELGDSALYLCASSQYQETQYFGPGTRLLVL.

This clone was recorded only once. This chain connects TRBV9 to TRBJ2-7, with a possible D match to TRBD2 (5 bases). The ends were cut back, 4 bases at V and 4 bases at J, with 18 bases in the middle. This CDR3 contains 15 residues. In germline, CDR1 is SGDLS, CDR2 YYNGEE. CDR3 nucleotides: TGTGCCAGCAGCCCGTCAAGCGGTATTCCTTACGAGCAGTACTTC. Translation gives CASSPSSGIPYEQYF.

V and J are TRBV18 and TRBJ2-3; 9 bases align to TRBD1. CDR1 and CDR2 (germline): KGHSH, LQKENI. The CDR3 contains 18 residues. V lost 0 bases and J lost 1; bases outside the gene matches: 8. CDR3 amino acids: CASSPPSGTGFRTDTQYF. As DNA, the CDR3 is TGTGCCAGCTCACCACCTTCGGGGACAGGGTTTCGCACAGATACGCAGTATTTT.

The rearrangement links TRBV11-3 to TRBJ1-1; TRBD1 might be the D (6 bases). The CDR3 consists of 14 residues. Trimming pared 2 bases from V and 4 bases from J, leaving 11 bases between. Germline CDR1 and CDR2: SGHNT and YENEEA. CDR3 protein: CASSLTSGVTEAFF. The CDR3 DNA reads as TGTGCCAGCAGCTTAACATCAGGGGTCACTGAAGCTTTCTTT.

J is TRBJ1-4 and V is TRBV6-1; 7 nucleotides match TRBD1. This CDR3 contains 14 residues. Germline V gene sequence: CDR1 MNHNS, CDR2 SASEGT. With V trimmed by 3 bases and J by 11 bases, 9 bases remained unmatched. Here the CDR3 DNA reads TGTGCCAGCAGTGAGGGATTACAGGGGTGGAAACTGTTTTTT. Residues: CASSEGLQGWKLFF.

The V gene is TRBV7-8, the J gene TRBJ2-5; TRBD2 aligns across 11 bases. The CDR3 extends over 15 amino acids. Germline loops: CDR1 SGHVS, CDR2 FQNEAQ. The J segment lost 5 bases and the V segment lost 2 bases, leaving 4 bases of the junction unmatched. The CDR3 loop reads CASSLRLAGYETQYF. The DNA of the CDR3 is TGTGCCAGCAGCTTAAGACTAGCGGGATATGAGACCCAGTACTTC.

CDR3 sequence: CASSAWTGAASYGYTF. In nucleotides, the CDR3 is TGTGCCAGCAGTGCCTGGACAGGGGCGGCGTCTTATGGCTACACCTTC. The rearrangement links TRBV5-4 to TRBJ1-2; 9 bases map to TRBD1. Trimming at V came to 5 bases and at J to 5 bases, leaving 13 bases not matched to a gene. The CDR3 covers 16 residues. Per germline, CDR1 SGHNT and CDR2 YYREEE (reference sequence).

The CDR3 protein is CASSRQTGRIYEQYF. The CDR3 DNA sequence: TGTGCCAGCAGTCGGCAGACAGGGCGTATTTACGAGCAGTACTTC. The V call is TRBV2, the J call TRBJ2-7; 7 bases match TRBD1. The CDR3 consists of 15 residues. In germline, CDR1 is SNHLY, CDR2 FYNNEI. Germline trimming cut 5 bases from V and 4 bases from J; bases unmatched to any gene: 11.

The chain couples TRBV7-6 to TRBJ2-2; no definite D call. The ends were cut back, 0 bases at V and 9 bases at J, with 11 bases in the middle. Looked up from germline, CDR1 is SGHVS and CDR2 is FNYEAQ. CDR3 length equals 14 residues. The CDR3 is CASSLAAGYRELFF. The CDR3 bases are TGTGCCAGCAGCTTAGCGGCCGGGTACAGGGAGCTGTTTTTT.

The chain has TRBV5-1 and TRBJ2-3; D is uncertain. The germline V gene encodes CDR1 SGHRS and CDR2 YFSETQ. This CDR3 has 13 residues. Trimming took 0 bases from V and 10 from J, leaving 12 bases between them. The CDR3 sequence: CASSLEESAAQYF. CDR3 in DNA: TGCGCCAGCAGCTTGGAAGAATCTGCGGCGCAGTATTTT.

The rearrangement uses TRBV7-9 and TRBJ2-3, with 12 bases matching TRBD2. Germline trimming cut 5 bases from V and 3 bases from J; bases unmatched to any gene: 6. Germline V lookup: CDR1 SEHNR, CDR2 FQNEAQ (reference sequence). There are 16 residues in the CDR3. The CDR3 DNA reads as TGTGCCAGCAGCCGCCCGACTAGCGGGAGAACAGATACGCAGTATTTT. Translated, it gives CASSRPTSGRTDTQYF.

J is TRBJ2-7 and V is TRBV28; maybe TRBD1 (5 bases). Trimming stripped 1 base from V and 3 bases from J, with 10 bases between. CDR3 length equals 14 residues. Germline CDR1 and CDR2: MDHEN and SYDVKM. The CDR3 DNA sequence: TGTGCCAGCAGTTTATTATCAGGGAACTACGAGCAGTACTTC. It is translated as CASSLLSGNYEQYF. Using reference TRBV28 and TRBJ2-7 for the parts outside the CDR3, the full variable domain is DVKVTQSSRYLVKRTGEKVFLECVQDMDHENMFWYRQDPGLGLRLIYFSYDVKMKEKGDIPEGYSVSREKKERFSLILESASTNQTSMYLCASSLLSGNYEQYFGPGTRLTVT.

Here the CDR3 DNA reads TGTGCCTGGAGTAGGGCAGGGAAAGGTCCTTCCTCCACTGAAGCTTTCTTT. Its protein is CAWSRAGKGPSSTEAFF. This chain connects TRBV30 to TRBJ1-1, with a weak D call TRBD1 (5 bases). The CDR3 covers 17 residues. CDR1 is GTSNPN and CDR2 is SVGIG in the germline V gene (reference sequence). Trimming stripped 2 bases from V and 4 bases from J, with 23 bases between.

V is TRBV2 and J is TRBJ2-1; the D gene is possibly TRBD1 (5 bases). With 4 bases removed from V and 4 bases from J, the gap between germline ends came to 14 bases. CDR1 and CDR2 from the germline V gene are SNHLY and FYNNEI. The CDR3 sequence is 15 residues long. CDR3 coding DNA: TGTGCCAGCAGTGTGGTAGGGGATGGATACAATGAGCAGTTCTTC. Its protein is CASSVVGDGYNEQFF.